The 17 T cell receptor beta chains presented below share a single source sample, sequenced in a study of shared clonotypes between healthy human individuals. TCRdb keeps only in-frame clones here, not all; method: immunoSEQ multiplex PCR. The sample consists of hundreds of thousands of clones, approximately 97% of them appearing once. Sequences were obtained from naive CD4+ T cells sorted from blood. Subset noted: CD45RA+ positively selected. These receptors all stem from a woman in her thirties in good health.

The chain couples TRBV27 to TRBJ2-1; D is possibly TRBD1 (5 bases). Germline V gives CDR1 MNHEY, CDR2 SMNVEV (reference sequence). V lost 7 bases and J lost 1, with 20 bases in between. The CDR3 covers 17 residues. CDR3 coding DNA: TGTGCCAGCACCAAAACCCCGACAGAGGAATCCTACAATGAGCAGTTCTTC. Translating gives CASTKTPTEESYNEQFF.

This clone showed up just once. The chain recombines TRBV2 with TRBJ2-2; D remains ambiguous. This CDR3 comprises 15 residues. The germline V gene has CDR1 SNHLY and CDR2 FYNNEI. With 7 bases removed from V and 0 bases from J, the gap between germline ends came to 12 bases. The CDR3 DNA reads as TGTGCCAGCAAGCGTGTGCTAACGAACACCGGGGAGCTGTTTTTT. Translated: CASKRVLTNTGELFF.

The rearrangement joins TRBV30 to TRBJ1-5; D is possibly TRBD1 (5 bases). This CDR3 has 13 residues. Germline V gives CDR1 GTSNPN, CDR2 SVGIG (reference sequence). V lost 5 bases, J lost 11 bases, and 19 bases lay in between. Written as DNA, the CDR3 is TGTGCCTGGGGCCGGGAGGGGCCCCAAGCCCAGCATTTT. Residues: CAWGREGPQAQHF. Using reference TRBV30 and TRBJ1-5 for the parts outside the CDR3, the full variable domain is SQTIHQWPATLVQPVGSPLSLECTVEGTSNPNLYWYRQAAGRGLQLLFYSVGIGQISSEVPQNLSASRPQDRQFILSSKKLLLSDSGFYLCAWGREGPQAQHFGDGTRLSIL.

The rearrangement uses TRBV18 and TRBJ2-3, with 10 bases matching TRBD2. V dropped 1 base and J dropped 6; count of bases not matched to a gene: 13. Looked up from germline, CDR1 is KGHSH and CDR2 is LQKENI. CDR3 length: 18 residues. Here the CDR3 reads CASSPLEGLAGGVDTQYF. The CDR3 DNA sequence: TGTGCCAGCTCACCACTGGAAGGTTTAGCGGGAGGTGTCGATACGCAGTATTTT.

To note about this clone: The same CDR3 can be traced to other DNA sequences in this sample. The V call is TRBV19, the J call TRBJ2-1; D gene ambiguous. The CDR3 has 15 amino acids. Germline CDR1 LNHDA, CDR2 SQIVND (reference sequence). Trimming removed 1 base at V and 0 bases at J, with 7 bases between. CDR3 bases: TGTGCCAGTAGTATAGGGCAGAGCTCCTACAATGAGCAGTTCTTC. Its translation: CASSIGQSSYNEQFF.

The chain is built from TRBV25-1 and TRBJ2-4; perhaps D is TRBD1 or TRBD2 (6 bases each). V shed 3 bases and J shed 5 bases, with 8 bases lying between them. The germline gives CDR1 MGHDK, CDR2 SYGVNS. This CDR3 spans 13 amino acids. CDR3 sequence: CASSEGGENIQYF. CDR3 nucleotides: TGTGCCAGCAGTGAGGGGGGCGAAAACATTCAGTACTTC.

The chain employs TRBV7-6 and TRBJ2-1; TRBD2 might be the D (7 bases). The germline CDR1 and CDR2 sequences are SGHVS and FNYEAQ. This CDR3 contains 19 residues. V was shortened by 5 bases and J by 7 bases, with 30 bases between the two germline ends. CDR3 coding DNA: TGTGCCAGCAGCCCTAAGGGGGTGGGAGGGCCCTCGGTCCGAAATGAGCAGTTCTTC. Protein sequence: CASSPKGVGGPSVRNEQFF.

Here the CDR3 DNA reads TGTGCCAGCAGCCCTACGAACAGGGGGCTTCGCAATGAGCAGTTCTTC. Encoded protein: CASSPTNRGLRNEQFF. V is TRBV4-2 and J is TRBJ2-1, with TRBD1 matching over 9 bases. Germline CDR1 reads LGHNA; CDR2 reads YNFKEQ. Germline trimming cut 4 bases from V and 6 bases from J; bases unmatched to any gene: 10. The CDR3 is 16 amino acids.

This clone came up once. This rearrangement joins TRBV7-9 to TRBJ1-1; possibly TRBD1 for D (6 bases). Germline CDR1 SEHNR, CDR2 FQNEAQ (reference sequence). V dropped 4 bases and J dropped 1 base, with 13 bases sitting between them. The CDR3 is 15 residues long. Here the CDR3 reads CASSSGDGPNTEAFF. The CDR3 DNA reads as TGTGCCAGCAGCTCAGGGGACGGACCGAACACTGAAGCTTTCTTT. Variable domain in full (rest from reference TRBV7-9 and TRBJ1-1): DTGVSQNPRHKITKRGQNVTFRCDPISEHNRLYWYRQTLGQGPEFLTYFQNEAQLEKSRLLSDRFSAERPKGSFSTLEIQRTEQGDSAMYLCASSSGDGPNTEAFFGQGTRLTVV.

The V and J genes are TRBV28 and TRBJ2-1, with a tentative D call TRBD1 (6 bases). CDR3 length: 13 residues. Trimming took off 4 bases at V and 10 bases at J, with 14 bases between the two ends. Germline assignment: CDR1 MDHEN and CDR2 SYDVKM. In DNA, the CDR3 is TGTGCCAGCAGTTCGCAGCCCGGGACAGAGCAGTTCTTC. It codes for CASSSQPGTEQFF.

Turning to this clone: Other DNA sequences within the sample encode an identical CDR3. This chain uses TRBV28 with TRBJ2-7; 7 nucleotides agree with TRBD2. V lost 2 bases, J lost 4 bases, and 5 bases stayed unmatched. Germline V gene data show CDR1 as MDHEN and CDR2 as SYDVKM. CDR3 length: 14 residues. CDR3 coding DNA: TGTGCCAGCAGTTTAGCGGGAGTCAGTTACGAGCAGTACTTC. Residues: CASSLAGVSYEQYF.

This chain links TRBV2 with TRBJ2-1, with D unresolved. V gave up 8 bases and J gave up 10 bases, with 9 bases separating them. This CDR3 has 10 amino acids. CDR1 is SNHLY and CDR2 is FYNNEI in the germline V gene. For the CDR3, the DNA is TGTGCCAGCGCCATTGAGGAGCAGTTCTTC. Translation: CASAIEEQFF.

This rearrangement joins TRBV5-8 to TRBJ2-5; D might be TRBD1 (6 bases). V shed 2 bases and J shed 4 bases, with 15 bases lying between them. This CDR3 spans 15 amino acids. In germline, CDR1 is SGHTS, CDR2 YDEGEE. The CDR3 is CASSFSKGVRETQYF. CDR3 in DNA: TGTGCCAGCAGCTTCTCCAAGGGGGTACGAGAGACCCAGTACTTC.

This chain connects TRBV6-1 to TRBJ1-4; no firm D call. V was pared by 8 bases and J by 0 bases, with 13 bases between. The CDR3 sequence is 15 residues long. Germline values: CDR1 MNHNS, CDR2 SASEGT. The CDR3 DNA follows: TGTGCCAGCTCCCGTGCCAGTGCAACTAATGAAAAACTGTTTTTT. Its translation: CASSRASATNEKLFF.

This chain joins TRBV4-1 and TRBJ2-5; D uncertain. The germline CDR1 and CDR2 sequences are MGHRA and YSYEKL. V lost 3 bases to trimming and J lost 7 bases, with 12 bases between them. The CDR3 spans 13 residues. CDR3 coding DNA: TGCGCCAGCAGCCAGCTATCCCTTTCGACCCAGTACTTC. This codes for CASSQLSLSTQYF.

The V and J genes are TRBV18 and TRBJ1-4, with 11 bases that match TRBD1. Per germline, CDR1 KGHSH and CDR2 LQKENI. This CDR3 is 17 amino acids long. The V and J ends lost 3 bases and 7 bases, in that order; junction bases with no gene match: 10. The CDR3 nucleotides read TGTGCCAGCTCACCGGCCATCGGACAGGGGGCTTTTGAAAAACTGTTTTTT. Its translation is CASSPAIGQGAFEKLFF.

The chain joins TRBV4-2 to TRBJ2-5, with D unresolved. Trimming stripped 7 bases from V and 3 bases from J, with 12 bases between. This CDR3 has 13 residues. Germline V gives CDR1 LGHNA, CDR2 YNFKEQ. CDR3 loop: CASTLAGKETQYF. The CDR3 DNA follows: TGTGCCAGCACCCTCGCTGGGAAAGAGACCCAGTACTTC.